One and the same sample provided the 12 T cell receptor beta chains below, sequenced in a study of T cell responses to AZD1222 COVID-19 vaccine. The table came from immunoSEQ multiplex PCR; TCRdb's copy has only in-frame clones and leaves some out. This table holds tens of thousands of clones, 85% to 90% found once. The input for sequencing was peripheral blood, taken 28 days after the second AZD1222 dose. These receptors all come from an adult who received the AZD1222 COVID-19 vaccine.

The chain has TRBV4-1 and TRBJ1-5; D unclear. The V and J ends lost 0 bases and 0 bases respectively, with 9 bases between them. The CDR3 has 16 amino acids. Germline V gene lookup returns CDR1 MGHRA and CDR2 YSYEKL. The CDR3 spells CASSQDGRSSNQPQHF. CDR3 bases: TGCGCCAGCAGCCAAGACGGCAGGTCTAGCAATCAGCCCCAGCATTTT.

This clone was seen only a few times. The V and J genes are TRBV27 and TRBJ1-2; D may be TRBD1 (5 bases). Looked up from germline, CDR1 is MNHEY and CDR2 is SMNVEV (reference sequence). This CDR3 is built from 15 residues. Trimming shortened V by 5 bases and J by 8 bases, and 21 bases separated the two germline ends. CDR3 bases: TGTGCCAGCAGTCTCCAGGGTGCGGGGAGGGGCGGCTACACCTTC. Amino acid sequence: CASSLQGAGRGGYTF.

This chain uses TRBV21-1 with TRBJ2-7. TRBV21-1 is listed as a pseudogene. This CDR3 is built from 9 residues. The CDR3 region has the DNA TGTGCCAGCAGTTGCGAGCAGTACTTC. Protein sequence: CASSCEQYF.

This clone was observed a single time. This chain connects TRBV19 to TRBJ1-6, with 10 bases identical to TRBD1. The CDR3 has 14 amino acids. The V gene end was trimmed by 5 bases and the J gene end by 10 bases; junction bases not matched to a gene: 5. In germline, CDR1 is LNHDA, CDR2 SQIVND (reference sequence). CDR3 coding DNA: TGTGCCAGTAGTCAGACAGGGGGCAAGTCACCCCTCCACTTT. Translating gives CASSQTGGKSPLHF.

This clone has only one observation. V is TRBV3-1 (or the pseudogene TRBV3-2) and J is TRBJ2-2, with D unclear. Trimming left V 2 bases short and J 5 bases short, with 15 bases between. CDR1 is LGHDT, CDR2 YNNKEL, per germline (reference sequence). CDR3 length: 16 amino acids. CDR3 coding DNA: TGTGCCAGCAGCCAACGGGCAGGCGGCGAGACCGGGGAGCTGTTTTTT. This gives the protein CASSQRAGGETGELFF.

The rearrangement uses TRBV10-3 and TRBJ2-3, with 14 bases identical to TRBD2. CDR1 and CDR2 from the germline V gene are ENHRY and SYGVKD. The junction had 2 bases not matched to a gene; V was cut back by 6 bases and J by 3 bases. The CDR3 totals 15 residues. CDR3 DNA sequence: TGTGCCATCAGCGGGACTAGCGGGGGAACAGATACGCAGTATTTT. Amino acids: CAISGTSGGTDTQYF.

By share, this clone ranks as medium-sized. The chain employs TRBV4-1 and TRBJ2-1; D may be TRBD2 (5 bases). The germline V and J ends were trimmed by 0 bases and 1 base, with 16 bases remaining between them. Germline CDR1 MGHRA, CDR2 YSYEKL. The CDR3 extends over 18 amino acids. The CDR3: CASSQESLERFSYNEQFF. The DNA for the CDR3 is TGCGCCAGCAGCCAAGAATCATTGGAGCGGTTTTCCTACAATGAGCAGTTCTTC.

The CDR3 loop is CASSQGDKGAFF. As DNA, the CDR3 is TGTGCCAGCAGCCAGGGGGATAAAGGGGCTTTCTTT. The chain recombines TRBV7-8 with TRBJ1-1; TRBD1 matches at 7 bases. In germline, CDR1 is SGHVS, CDR2 FQNEAQ. The CDR3 spans 12 residues. J gave up 11 bases and V 5 bases, and 8 bases lay outside the gene matches.

This clone was detected only a few times. The gene calls are TRBV12-3 or TRBV12-4 and TRBJ1-2; D remains unclear. This CDR3 has 13 amino acids. Trimming pared 1 base from V and 2 bases from J, leaving 5 bases between. The CDR3 loop reads CASSLELNYGYTF. CDR3 coding DNA: TGTGCCAGCAGTTTAGAACTAAACTATGGCTACACCTTC.

The V and J genes are TRBV15 and TRBJ1-5, with unresolved D. CDR3 length: 15 amino acids. The V end was cut by 3 bases, the J end by 5 bases, with 14 bases between. Per the germline V gene, CDR1 is LNHNV and CDR2 is YYDKDF (reference sequence). This CDR3 reads CATSRAQSPHQPQHF. DNA of the CDR3: TGTGCCACCAGCAGGGCACAGAGTCCCCATCAGCCCCAGCATTTT.

V gene TRBV12-5 combines with J gene TRBJ1-5, with D uncertain. This CDR3 spans 12 amino acids. Looked up from germline, CDR1 is LGHNT and CDR2 is FRNRAP. V lost 0 bases to trimming and J lost 5 bases, with 2 bases between them. As DNA, the CDR3 is TGTGCTAGTGGTTTGGTATATCAGCCCCAGCATTTT. Encoded protein: CASGLVYQPQHF.

The chain recombines TRBV19 with TRBJ2-1; D could derive from TRBD1 or TRBD2 (6 bases each). CDR1 LNHDA and CDR2 SQIVND come from the germline V gene (reference sequence). The CDR3 has 14 amino acids. The ends were cut back, 6 bases at V and 9 bases at J, with 18 bases in the middle. The CDR3 sequence is CASRGRGRGSEQFF. The CDR3 nucleotides read TGTGCCAGTAGGGGTCGGGGGCGTGGGAGTGAGCAGTTCTTC. The full variable domain, completed using reference TRBV19 and TRBJ2-1, is DGGITQSPKYLFRKEGQNVTLSCEQNLNHDAMYWYRQDPGQGLRLIYYSQIVNDFQKGDIAEGYSVSREKKESFPLTVTSAQKNPTAFYLCASRGRGRGSEQFFGPGTRLTVL.